The present entry profiles one T cell receptor beta chain with its context. Assay: immunoSEQ multiplex PCR; the TCRdb copy retains only in-frame clones and omits some. The sample carries about 160,000 clones, roughly 90% recorded once. This entry comes from a study of blood T cell repertoires in COVID-19. Trimming pared 2 bases from V and 4 bases from J, leaving 8 bases between. In germline, CDR1 is LGHDT, CDR2 YNNKEL (reference sequence). The CDR3 is 14 amino acids. This receptor was obtained from a woman in her sixties with active or convalescent COVID-19. Source material: peripheral blood. The chain is built from TRBV3-1 (or the pseudogene TRBV3-2) and TRBJ2-2; tentative D call: TRBD2 (6 bases). The CDR3 DNA sequence: TGTGCCAGCAGCCAATTCGGGGGCACCGGGGAGCTGTTTTTT. It encodes CASSQFGGTGELFF.